This T cell receptor beta chain was recorded in a study of beta chain features in type 1 diabetes. The CDR3 totals 19 residues. Germline CDR1 SGHTA, CDR2 FQGNSA. V lost 2 bases to trimming and J lost 0 bases; unmatched junction nucleotides: 12. Every isolated RNA sample was fully reverse transcribed, so sequencing captured expressed TCRB transcripts. Generated by immunoSEQ multiplex PCR, the TCRdb table keeps only in-frame clones and is missing some. Of 150,000 to 200,000 clones in the sample, 7.5% to 9.5% were seen once. The rearrangement links TRBV7-2 to TRBJ2-3, with TRBD2 identical over 9 bases. Sequencing input: central memory CD4+ T cells from blood. This receptor was identified in a woman between 18 and 29 years old in good health. CDR3 in amino acids: CASSLLPSGGPTSTDTQYF. The DNA of the CDR3 is TGTGCCAGCAGCTTACTACCGAGCGGGGGGCCGACTAGCACAGATACGCAGTATTTT.